These 17 T cell receptor beta chains were sequenced from one sample in a study of PD-1 blockade in classical Hodgkin lymphoma (dated by TCRdb to the early 2020s). Libraries were made using the immunoSEQ multiplex PCR assay. TCRdb took this table from immuneACCESS and kept in-frame rearrangements with V and J called. Such tables lack part of the clones; where checked against another copy, unresolved V genes explain under half of the gap, and the rest is unexplained. The sample contains roughly 13,000 clones, 75% to 95% of them found a single time. Clones ranked in the top ten supply 8% to 11% of the sample. The time point tag for this specimen amounts to: cycle 1 day 1 (C1D1), immediately before nivolumab initiation. All trial patients had relapsed after autologous stem cell transplantation, with cohorts A, B and C differing in prior brentuximab vedotin exposure. Source: peripheral blood mononuclear cells (PBMCs), taken at baseline. Receptors were obtained from a human donor with classical Hodgkin lymphoma.

The chain joins TRBV6-5 to TRBJ2-7; 8 bases are a match to TRBD2. The J segment lost 3 bases and the V segment lost 6 bases, leaving 10 bases of the junction unmatched. The CDR3 length is 15 residues. CDR1 and CDR2 (germline): MNHEY, SVGAGI. The CDR3 protein is CASSPGVAGIYEQYF. As DNA, the CDR3 is TGTGCCAGCAGCCCCGGGGTAGCGGGGATCTACGAGCAGTACTTC.

This clone was counted once. The CDR3 spells CASSRWVGAQYNEQFF. The CDR3 DNA is TGTGCCAGCAGTAGATGGGTGGGGGCCCAATACAATGAGCAGTTCTTC. This chain uses TRBV7-9 with TRBJ2-1; a weak D match, TRBD1 (6 bases). The V gene's germline CDR1 is SEHNR and CDR2 FQNEAQ (reference sequence). This CDR3 comprises 16 residues. The V and J ends lost 6 bases and 4 bases respectively, with 19 bases between them.

This clone was counted a single time. CDR3: CASSQDPGTGVPLSYEQYF. CDR3 bases: TGCGCCAGCAGCCAAGACCCCGGGACAGGGGTCCCCCTCTCCTACGAGCAGTACTTC. The chain links TRBV4-1 to TRBJ2-7, with 10 positions matching TRBD1. The CDR3 extends over 19 amino acids. Germline assignment: CDR1 MGHRA and CDR2 YSYEKL. The junction had 11 bases not matched to a gene; V was cut back by 0 bases and J by 0 bases.

The chain links TRBV7-2 to TRBJ2-1; D tentatively fits TRBD1 or TRBD2 (7 bases each). CDR3 length: 15 residues. Per the germline V gene, CDR1 is SGHTA and CDR2 is FQGNSA. V was clipped by 4 bases and J by 3 bases, with 13 bases between them. The CDR3 DNA reads TGTGCCAGCAGCTCAGGGGGGGCCTACTACAATGAGCAGTTCTTC. Protein: CASSSGGAYYNEQFF.

V gene TRBV5-1 combines with J gene TRBJ1-1; D gene unclear. There are 14 residues in the CDR3. V lost 3 bases and J 0 bases, leaving 9 bases between the germline ends. Germline CDR1 SGHRS, CDR2 YFSETQ. This CDR3 reads CASSSGVLNTEAFF. Here the CDR3 DNA reads TGCGCCAGCAGCTCGGGTGTTTTGAACACTGAAGCTTTCTTT.

The genes are TRBV7-9 and TRBJ1-6; D uncertain. The germline V gene encodes CDR1 SEHNR and CDR2 FQNEAQ (reference sequence). CDR3 size: 11 residues. Trimming took off 4 bases at V and 7 bases at J, with 2 bases between the two ends. CDR3 region: CASSSNSPLHF. CDR3 coding DNA: TGTGCCAGCAGCTCAAATTCACCCCTCCACTTT.

This clone was observed a few times. V gene TRBV5-5 combines with J gene TRBJ1-6; TRBD1 agrees at 9 bases. CDR1 SGHKS and CDR2 YYEKEE come from the germline V gene (reference sequence). The CDR3 spans 15 residues. The V and J ends lost 3 bases and 7 bases, in that order; junction bases with no gene match: 5. The CDR3 nucleotides are TGTGCCAGCAGCTCCCTGGACAGGGGCAATTCACCCCTCCACTTT. This codes for CASSSLDRGNSPLHF.

V and J are TRBV19 and TRBJ1-1; 8 bases are a match to TRBD1. Germline V gene data show CDR1 as LNHDA and CDR2 as SQIVND (reference sequence). This CDR3 has 15 residues. After removal of 6 bases from V and 2 bases from J, the junction contained 8 bases not matched to a gene. The CDR3 DNA reads TGTGCCAGTAGACCGGACAGGGAGGTTAACACTGAAGCTTTCTTT. It specifies CASRPDREVNTEAFF.

This chain uses TRBV5-5 with TRBJ1-6; D not certain. Germline V CDR1 and CDR2: SGHKS, YYEKEE (reference sequence). The CDR3 consists of 12 residues. The V and J ends lost 4 bases and 9 bases respectively, with 8 bases between them. The CDR3 nucleotides are TGTGCCAGCAGCCCTGCCACTTCACCCCTCCACTTT. The encoded protein is CASSPATSPLHF.

The V and J genes are TRBV5-5 and TRBJ2-2; no clear D gene. Trimming took off 5 bases at V and 4 bases at J, with 12 bases between the two ends. Per germline, CDR1 SGHKS and CDR2 YYEKEE (reference sequence). The CDR3 covers 14 residues. Written as DNA, the CDR3 is TGTGCCAGCAGTCGACCCAGCAGCACCGGGGAGCTGTTTTTT. Residues: CASSRPSSTGELFF.

The genes are TRBV5-1 and TRBJ2-5, with 9 bases that match TRBD1. This CDR3 comprises 13 residues. V lost 9 bases to trimming and J lost 1 base; unmatched junction nucleotides: 4. Germline V gene data show CDR1 as SGHRS and CDR2 as YFSETQ. The CDR3: CATRTGVQETQYF. The CDR3 DNA follows: TGCGCCACCCGGACAGGGGTCCAAGAGACCCAGTACTTC. Supplemented by reference TRBV5-1 and TRBJ2-5, the full variable domain reads KAGVTQTPRYLIKTRGQQVTLSCSPISGHRSVSWYQQTPGQGLQFLFEYFSETQRNKGNFPGRFSGRQFSNSRSEMNVSTLELGDSALYLCATRTGVQETQYFGPGTRLLVL.

This clone was counted once. The chain combines TRBV19 with TRBJ2-1; 7 bases are shared with TRBD2. Unmatched junction bases numbered 3, after V lost 1 base and J lost 9 bases. There are 13 residues in the CDR3. From germline, CDR1 is LNHDA and CDR2 SQIVND (reference sequence). The chain's CDR3 is CASSIAPGGEQFF. For the CDR3, the DNA is TGTGCCAGTAGTATAGCCCCGGGGGGTGAGCAGTTCTTC.

This CDR3 is CSVSITRELFF. CDR3 coding DNA: TGCAGCGTTTCGATAACCCGGGAGCTGTTTTTT. The genes are TRBV29-1 and TRBJ2-2; D gene uncertain. The CDR3 contains 11 residues. Germline CDR1 is SQVTM and CDR2 is ANQGSEA. V lost 5 bases, J lost 9 bases, and 10 bases lay in between.

The J gene is TRBJ1-2, the V gene TRBV7-8; D gene ambiguous. The CDR3 sequence is 13 residues long. Germline CDR1 SGHVS, CDR2 FQNEAQ. The V and J ends lost 5 bases and 5 bases respectively, with 12 bases between them. The DNA for the CDR3 is TGTGCCAGCAGCCAACCGGGGTGGTATGGCTACACCTTC. It translates to CASSQPGWYGYTF.

This clone occurred once. The chain employs TRBV30 and TRBJ2-3; 9 nucleotides align to TRBD2. With 0 bases clipped from V and 0 bases from J, the junction kept 1 base outside the gene matches. The germline V gene has CDR1 GTSNPN and CDR2 SVGIG (reference sequence). The CDR3 covers 15 residues. The CDR3 spells CAWSVSGGSTDTQYF. CDR3 nucleotides: TGTGCCTGGAGTGTGAGCGGGGGGAGCACAGATACGCAGTATTTT.

V is TRBV28 and J is TRBJ1-1; D is ambiguous. This CDR3 spans 13 amino acids. Germline CDR1 and CDR2: MDHEN and SYDVKM. The V end lost 10 bases, the J end lost 3 bases, and 15 bases lay between the germline ends. For the CDR3, the DNA is TGTGCCATTTCACGGACTGAAGACACTGAAGCTTTCTTT. Its translation is CAISRTEDTEAFF.

V and J are TRBV5-1 and TRBJ1-2, with 7 nucleotides matching TRBD1. The ends lost 5 bases at V and 5 bases at J; junction bases unmatched: 9. CDR3 size: 14 residues. The germline CDR1 and CDR2 sequences are SGHRS and YFSETQ. CDR3 in amino acids: CASRRGTDTYGYTF. CDR3 DNA: TGCGCCAGCAGACGGGGGACAGACACTTATGGCTACACCTTC.